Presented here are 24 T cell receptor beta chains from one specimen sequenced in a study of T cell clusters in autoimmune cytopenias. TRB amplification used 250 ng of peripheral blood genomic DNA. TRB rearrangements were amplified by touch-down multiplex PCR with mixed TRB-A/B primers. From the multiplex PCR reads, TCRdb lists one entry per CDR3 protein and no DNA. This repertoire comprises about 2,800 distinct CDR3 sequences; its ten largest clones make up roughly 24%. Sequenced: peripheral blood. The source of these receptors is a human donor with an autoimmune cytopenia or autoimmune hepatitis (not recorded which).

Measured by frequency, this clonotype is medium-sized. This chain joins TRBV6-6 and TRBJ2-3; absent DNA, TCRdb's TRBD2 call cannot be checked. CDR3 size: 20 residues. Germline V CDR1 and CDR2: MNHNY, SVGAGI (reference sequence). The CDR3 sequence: CASSYPTGTSGISSTDTQYF.

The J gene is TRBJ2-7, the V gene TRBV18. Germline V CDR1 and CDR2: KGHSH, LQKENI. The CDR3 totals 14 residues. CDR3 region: CASSPAARSFEQYF.

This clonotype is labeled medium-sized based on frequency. CDR3 protein: CASSSQQAAYQETQYF. This chain links TRBV28 with TRBJ2-5; TCRdb indicates TRBD1, and absent DNA this call remains unverified. Germline CDR1 reads MDHEN; CDR2 reads SYDVKM. CDR3 length: 16 residues.

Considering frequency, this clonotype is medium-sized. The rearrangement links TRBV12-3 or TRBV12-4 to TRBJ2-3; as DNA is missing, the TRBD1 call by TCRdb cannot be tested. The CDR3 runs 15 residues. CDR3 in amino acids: CASSFREGATDTQYF.

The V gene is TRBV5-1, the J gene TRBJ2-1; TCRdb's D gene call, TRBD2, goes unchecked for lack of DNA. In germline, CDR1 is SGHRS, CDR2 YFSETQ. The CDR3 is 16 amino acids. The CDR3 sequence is CASTPEGLPLYNEQFF.

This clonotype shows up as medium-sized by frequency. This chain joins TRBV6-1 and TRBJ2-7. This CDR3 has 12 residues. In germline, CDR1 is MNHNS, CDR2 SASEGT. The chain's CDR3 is CATKAGVHEQYF.

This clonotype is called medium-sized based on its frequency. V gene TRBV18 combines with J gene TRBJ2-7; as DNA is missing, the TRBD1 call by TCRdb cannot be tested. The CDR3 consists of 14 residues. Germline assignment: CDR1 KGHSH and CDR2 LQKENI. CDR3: CASSSGTGGREQYF.

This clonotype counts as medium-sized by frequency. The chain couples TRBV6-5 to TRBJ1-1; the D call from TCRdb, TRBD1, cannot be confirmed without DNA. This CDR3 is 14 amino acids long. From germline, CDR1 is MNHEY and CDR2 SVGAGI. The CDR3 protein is CASTLTGLDTEAFF.

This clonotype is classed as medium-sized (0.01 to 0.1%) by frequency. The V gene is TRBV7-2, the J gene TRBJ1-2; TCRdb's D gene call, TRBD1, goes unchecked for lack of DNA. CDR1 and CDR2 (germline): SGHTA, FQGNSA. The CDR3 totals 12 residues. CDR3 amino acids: CASSFGRVGYTF.

The CDR3 loop reads CASSLGKNEQYF. V and J are TRBV11-2 and TRBJ2-7. CDR3 length: 12 amino acids. The germline gives CDR1 SGHAT, CDR2 FQNNGV.

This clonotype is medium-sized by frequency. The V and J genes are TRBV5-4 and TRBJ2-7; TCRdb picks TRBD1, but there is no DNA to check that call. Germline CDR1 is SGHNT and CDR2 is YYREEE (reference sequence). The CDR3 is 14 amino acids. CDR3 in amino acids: CASSLAPGSYEQYF.

The CDR3 region is CASSEYKETQYF. The chain combines TRBV25-1 with TRBJ2-5. This CDR3 contains 12 residues. Germline CDR1 reads MGHDK; CDR2 reads SYGVNS.

This chain's CDR3 is CASSGTGGGTGELFF. The V call is TRBV5-1, the J call TRBJ2-2; TCRdb returns TRBD1, unconfirmable since there is no DNA. The CDR3 has 15 residues. Germline lookup yields CDR1 SGHRS and CDR2 YFSETQ.

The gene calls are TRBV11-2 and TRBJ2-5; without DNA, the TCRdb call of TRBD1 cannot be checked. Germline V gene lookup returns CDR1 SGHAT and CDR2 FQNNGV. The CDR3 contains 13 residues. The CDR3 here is CASSRGQGGGQYF.

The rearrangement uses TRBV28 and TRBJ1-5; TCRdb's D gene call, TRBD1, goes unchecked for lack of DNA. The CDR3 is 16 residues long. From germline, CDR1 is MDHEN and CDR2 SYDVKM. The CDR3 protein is CASSSTQGARSQPQHF.

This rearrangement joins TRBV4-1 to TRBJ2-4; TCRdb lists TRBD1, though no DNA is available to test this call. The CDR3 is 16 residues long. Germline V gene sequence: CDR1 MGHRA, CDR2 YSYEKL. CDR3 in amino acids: CASSQDEGTLQAIQYF.

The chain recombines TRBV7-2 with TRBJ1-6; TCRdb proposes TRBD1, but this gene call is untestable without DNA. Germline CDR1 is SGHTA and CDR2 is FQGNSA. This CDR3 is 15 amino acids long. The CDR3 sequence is CASSLAQGANSPLHF.

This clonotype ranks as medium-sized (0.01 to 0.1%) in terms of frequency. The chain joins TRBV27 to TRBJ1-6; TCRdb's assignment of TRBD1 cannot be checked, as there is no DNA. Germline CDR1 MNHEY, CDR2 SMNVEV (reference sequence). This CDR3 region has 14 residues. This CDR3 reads CASSLSGVVSPLHF.

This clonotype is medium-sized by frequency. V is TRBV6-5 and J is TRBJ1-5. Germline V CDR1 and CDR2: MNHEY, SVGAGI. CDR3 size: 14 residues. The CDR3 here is CASRRGGTLDPQHF.

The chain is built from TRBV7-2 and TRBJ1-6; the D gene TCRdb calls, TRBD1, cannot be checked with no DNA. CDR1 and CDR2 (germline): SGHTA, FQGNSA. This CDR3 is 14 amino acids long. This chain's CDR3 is CASTLRARYSPLHF.

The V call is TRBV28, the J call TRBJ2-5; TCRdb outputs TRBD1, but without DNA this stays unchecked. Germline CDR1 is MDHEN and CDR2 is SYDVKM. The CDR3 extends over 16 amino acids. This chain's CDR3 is CASSYGTGAGQETQYF.

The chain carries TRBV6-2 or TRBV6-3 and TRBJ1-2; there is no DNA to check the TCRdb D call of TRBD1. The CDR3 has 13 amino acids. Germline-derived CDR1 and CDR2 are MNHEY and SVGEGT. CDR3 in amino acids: CASSKGDSYGYTF.

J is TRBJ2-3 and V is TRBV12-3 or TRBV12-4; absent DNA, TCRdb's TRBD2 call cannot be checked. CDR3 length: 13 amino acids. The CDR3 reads CASRGREKEKKDF.

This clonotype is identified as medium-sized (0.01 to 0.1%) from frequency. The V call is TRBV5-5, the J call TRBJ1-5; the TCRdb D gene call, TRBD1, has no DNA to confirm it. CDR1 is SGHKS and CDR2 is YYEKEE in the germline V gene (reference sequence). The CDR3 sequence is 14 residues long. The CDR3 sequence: CASSWDNRGQPQHF.